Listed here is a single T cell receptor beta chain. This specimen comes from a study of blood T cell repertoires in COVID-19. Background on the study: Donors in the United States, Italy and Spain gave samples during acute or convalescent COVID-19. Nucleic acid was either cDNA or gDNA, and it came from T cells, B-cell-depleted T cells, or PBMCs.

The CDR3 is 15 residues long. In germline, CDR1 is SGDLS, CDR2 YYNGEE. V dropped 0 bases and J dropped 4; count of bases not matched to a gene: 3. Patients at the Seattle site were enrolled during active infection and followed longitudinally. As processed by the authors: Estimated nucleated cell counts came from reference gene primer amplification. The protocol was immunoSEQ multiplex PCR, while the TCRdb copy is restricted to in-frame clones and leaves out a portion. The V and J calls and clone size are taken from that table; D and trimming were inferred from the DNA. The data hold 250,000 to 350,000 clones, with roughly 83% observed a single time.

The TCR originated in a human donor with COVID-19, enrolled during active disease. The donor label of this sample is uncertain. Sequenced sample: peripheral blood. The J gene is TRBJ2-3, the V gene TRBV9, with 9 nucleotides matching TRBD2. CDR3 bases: TGTGCCAGCAGCGTAGTAGCGGGAGAGGCAGATACGCAGTATTTT. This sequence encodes CASSVVAGEADTQYF.